This TCR beta chain was recorded in a study of glioma-infiltrating T cells after dendritic cell vaccination. Study-wide context: Treatment, given 2003 to 2012, was autologous tumor lysate-pulsed dendritic cell vaccination.

Concerning this clone itself: The junction and the germline gene differ at one end; a read error may be behind it.

The PCR used 60 V beta and 13 J beta primers. Only in-frame clones appear in the TCRdb table, and some are missing; sequencing was by immunoSEQ multiplex PCR. The table has under 100,000 clones, around 80% seen once. Germline-derived CDR1 and CDR2 are SGHTA and FQGTGA. There are 14 residues in the CDR3. The sequencing here drew on blood, taken before dendritic cell vaccination. The sequence derives from a human donor with glioblastoma. The V and J genes are TRBV7-3 and TRBJ2-3; D uncertain. The CDR3: CASSPNPITATQYF. The CDR3 DNA sequence: TGTGCCAGCAGCCCTAACCCCATCACAGCTACGCAGTATTTT.